This T cell receptor beta chain was profiled in a study of blood T cell repertoires in COVID-19. Study summary: Samples taken during acute and convalescent COVID-19 were collected in the United States, Italy and Spain. T cells, B-cell-depleted T cells, or PBMCs supplied cDNA or gDNA.

During active infection, Seattle patients enrolled and were then monitored through disease. Original methodology: Nucleated cell number was recorded as an estimate derived from reference gene primer amplification. Assay used: immunoSEQ multiplex PCR; TCRdb lists only in-frame clones, some missing. D and trimming were read from the DNA, whereas the V and J calls and clone size are those reported in that table. The sample yields 95,000 to 150,000 clones, 74% seen once. J lost 4 bases, V lost 5 bases, and 4 bases had no gene match. This CDR3 has 13 amino acids. The germline CDR1 and CDR2 sequences are MNHEY and SVGAGI.

Source material: peripheral blood. The chain couples TRBV6-5 to TRBJ1-1, with 7 bases that match TRBD1. The source is a man of 80 years or more with COVID-19, enrolled during active disease. The CDR3 nucleotides are TGTGCCAGCAGTCTTCCAGGGGGCACTGAAGCTTTCTTT. As protein: CASSLPGGTEAFF.